This TCR beta chain originates from a study of T cells in Graves' hyperthyroidism and ophthalmopathy. Graves' hyperthyroidism was deemed stable absent ophthalmopathy progression within 18 months. PBMCs were sourced from more than 9 ml fresh peripheral blood. This clonotype was recorded a few times. Antigen specificity is unknown. The TCR beta CDR3 regions underwent amplification using RNA transcripts as the source. First-round RT-PCR of the TCR CDR3 relied on the HTBI primer set. Each CDR3 protein gets one entry after TCRdb re-called the multiplex PCR reads with MiXCR. In the table there are about 520,000 distinct CDR3 sequences, about a fifth of which are singletons. The study's findings and limits: Most expanded thyroid clonotypes above 0.001 also appeared in blood. Ophthalmopathy and stable hyperthyroidism were separated by a 13 V-J model.

V lost 2 bases and J lost 7; bases outside the gene matches: 6. CDR3 size: 14 residues. Germline CDR1 is SEHNR and CDR2 is FQNEAQ (reference sequence). Sequenced material: blood. This receptor was taken from a man aged 18 to 29 with Graves' hyperthyroidism. The rearrangement joins TRBV7-9 to TRBJ2-3; 7 bases are shared with TRBD1. The CDR3 DNA reads as TGTGCCAGCAGCTTACCCCAACAGGGGAATACGCAGTATTTT. This codes for CASSLPQQGNTQYF.